Reported below is one T cell receptor beta chain. The data were obtained in a study of shared clonotypes between healthy human individuals. Using immunoSEQ multiplex PCR, the repertoire was profiled, and TCRdb retains in-frame clones only, with some absent. The repertoire holds roughly 720,000 clones, with less than 95% as singletons. Sequencing was performed on memory CD8+ T cells from PBMCs. Subset indicated: CD45RO+ cells pooled with CCR7-negative TemRA cells. The receptor comes from a man in his late teens or twenties in good health. Some clones in this sample may be carry-over from other donors' samples.

This chain's CDR3 is CASHLAGGENEQYF. CDR3 DNA sequence: TGTGCCAGTCATCTAGCGGGAGGAGAGAACGAGCAGTACTTC. V gene TRBV6-5 combines with J gene TRBJ2-7; 11 nucleotides align to TRBD2. The V gene's germline CDR1 is MNHEY and CDR2 SVGAGI. The CDR3 spans 14 residues. J lost 5 bases, V lost 9 bases, and 9 bases had no gene match.